The entry below describes one T cell receptor (beta chain). The specificity of this receptor is unknown. Base quality data are lacking; no much larger clone is found one base away. This record comes from a study of blood T cell repertoires in COVID-19 (dated by TCRdb to about 2020). In terms of the full investigation: Samples from collaborators originated in the United States, Italy and Spain and spanned both the acute and convalescent phases of COVID-19. The prospective study material was composed of cDNA or gDNA derived from T cells, B-cell-depleted T cells, or PBMCs. The dataset comprised deeply sampled blood TCRbeta repertoires from subjects exposed to, actively infected with, or recovered from COVID-19. The repertoires were made available in a free public database intended to serve as a resource for research on the immune response to SARS-CoV-2. The samples were drawn from two sources: the first 160 participants of the ongoing ImmuneRACE study, and 950 to 1,500 subjects contributed by 6 global collaborators. A de-identified subject ID, COVID-19 status, age in years and sex were almost always included in the sample metadata. HLA class I and class II types, where available, came from metadata supplied by the sample provider rather than from assay-based typing. Overall study outcomes, separate from this receptor: The quantity of clinical and demographic metadata differed by source and by participant and was supplied without curation.

The immunoSEQ Assay, a bias-controlled multiplex PCR, was used to amplify TCRbeta CDR3 regions from genomic DNA. As for how the authors treated the data: Within the assay, amplification of reference gene primers was used to estimate how many nucleated cells each sample contained. Sequence reads were collapsed and filtered to measure the absolute abundance of every unique TCRbeta CDR3 rearrangement. Productive Simpson clonality was computed per sample as the square root of Simpson's diversity index over productive rearrangements. TCRdb obtained this table from immuneACCESS and retained in-frame rearrangements with V and J assigned. These tables miss some clones; where compared with another copy, unresolved V genes account for less than half of the shortfall, and the remainder is unexplained. The DNA gave D and trimming, while V, J and clone size come from that table. The sample data list approximately 50,000 clones, and 75% to 95% of these were observed just once. Approximately 6.2% of the sample is held by the ten biggest clonotypes.

The CDR3 holds 13 amino acids from the cysteine to the phenylalanine. Left in the record is the CDR3 DNA by itself, 39 bases read in frame from the first base. From the germline V gene, CDR1 is SGHDT and CDR2 is YYEEEE. V is cut back by 4 bases and J by 4 bases, with 4 bases in the junction unmatched. Collaborating institutions collected whole blood in K2EDTA tubes following their own protocols. For TCRbeta analysis, collaborator samples were shipped as frozen whole blood, as isolated PBMCs, or as DNA extracted from either sample type. Recombination joined TRBV5-6 with TRBJ2-5, with 7 central nucleotides matching TRBD1. The sequenced sample consisted of peripheral blood. This sequence was found in a man aged 35-49 years with acute or convalescent COVID-19. CDR3 sequence: CASSRTGSETQYF. The nucleotide sequence reads as follows: TGTGCCAGCAGCCGGACAGGCTCAGAGACCCAGTACTTC. Reference TRBV5-6 and TRBJ2-5 genes cover what lies past the CDR3, so the full variable domain is DAGVTQSPTHLIKTRGQQVTLRCSPKSGHDTVSWYQQALGQGPQFIFQYYEEEERQRGNFPDRFSGHQFPNYSSELNVNALLLGDSALYLCASSRTGSETQYFGPGTRLLVL.